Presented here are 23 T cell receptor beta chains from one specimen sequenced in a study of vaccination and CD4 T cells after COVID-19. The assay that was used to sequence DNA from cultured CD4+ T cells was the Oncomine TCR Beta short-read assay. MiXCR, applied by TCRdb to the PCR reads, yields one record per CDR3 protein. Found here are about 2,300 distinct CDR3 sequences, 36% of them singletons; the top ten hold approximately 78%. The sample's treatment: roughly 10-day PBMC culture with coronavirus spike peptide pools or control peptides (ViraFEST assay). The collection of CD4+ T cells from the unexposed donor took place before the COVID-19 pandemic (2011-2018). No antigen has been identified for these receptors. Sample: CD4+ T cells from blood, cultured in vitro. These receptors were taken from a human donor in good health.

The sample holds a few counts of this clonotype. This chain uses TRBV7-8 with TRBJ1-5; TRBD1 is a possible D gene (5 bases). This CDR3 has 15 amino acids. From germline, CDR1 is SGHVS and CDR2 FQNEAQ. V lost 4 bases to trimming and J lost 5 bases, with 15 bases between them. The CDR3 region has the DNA TGTGCCAGCAGCTCTCAGCCTGGGACCTATCAGCCCCAGCATTTT. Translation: CASSSQPGTYQPQHF.

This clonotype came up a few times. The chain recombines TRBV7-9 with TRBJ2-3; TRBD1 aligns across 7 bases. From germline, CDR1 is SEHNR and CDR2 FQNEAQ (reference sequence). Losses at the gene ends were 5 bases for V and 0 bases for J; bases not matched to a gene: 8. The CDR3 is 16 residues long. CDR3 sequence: CASSATWTGSTDTQYF. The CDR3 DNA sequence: TGTGCCAGCAGCGCGACCTGGACAGGCAGCACAGATACGCAGTATTTT.

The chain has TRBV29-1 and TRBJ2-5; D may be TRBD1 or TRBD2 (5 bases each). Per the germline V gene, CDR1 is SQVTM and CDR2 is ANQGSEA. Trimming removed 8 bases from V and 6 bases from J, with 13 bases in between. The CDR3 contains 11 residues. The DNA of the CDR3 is TGCAGCTCGGGACGGCGGCAGACCCAGTACTTC. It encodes CSSGRRQTQYF.

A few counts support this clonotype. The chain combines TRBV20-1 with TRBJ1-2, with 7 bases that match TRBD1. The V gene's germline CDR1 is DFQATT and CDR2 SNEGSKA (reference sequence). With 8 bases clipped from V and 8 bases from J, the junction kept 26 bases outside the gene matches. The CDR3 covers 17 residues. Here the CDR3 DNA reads TGCAGTCCACAAAGTGGGTCGTGGGACAGCAGGTCGGACGGCTACACCTTC. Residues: CSPQSGSWDSRSDGYTF.

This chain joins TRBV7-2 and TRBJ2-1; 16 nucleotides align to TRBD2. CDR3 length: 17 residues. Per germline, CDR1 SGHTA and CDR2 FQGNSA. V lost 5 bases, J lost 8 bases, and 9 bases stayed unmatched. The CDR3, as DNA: TGTGCCAGCAGCCCCTCCGGGACTAGCGGGGGGGCCGATGAGCAGTTCTTC. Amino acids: CASSPSGTSGGADEQFF.

In DNA form, the CDR3 reads TGTGCCAGCAGTCCCCCCCCGGGAGGATACAATGAGCAGTTCTTC. It translates to CASSPPPGGYNEQFF. The chain uses TRBV27 and TRBJ2-1, with 7 bases aligning to TRBD2. This CDR3 is 15 amino acids long. Germline V gives CDR1 MNHEY, CDR2 SMNVEV (reference sequence). V lost 5 bases to trimming and J lost 4 bases; unmatched junction nucleotides: 8.

The CDR3 is CASSQSTGAIYGYTF. In DNA form, the CDR3 reads TGCGCCAGCAGCCAATCCACAGGGGCTATTTATGGCTACACCTTC. The chain couples TRBV4-3 to TRBJ1-2, with 7 bases fitting TRBD1. V lost 2 bases and J lost 5; bases outside the gene matches: 8. The CDR3 has 15 residues. Germline V CDR1 and CDR2: LGHNA, YSLEER.

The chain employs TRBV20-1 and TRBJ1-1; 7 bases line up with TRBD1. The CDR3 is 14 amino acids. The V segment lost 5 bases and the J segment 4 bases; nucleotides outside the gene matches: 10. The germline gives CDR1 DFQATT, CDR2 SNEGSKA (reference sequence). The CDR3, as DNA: TGCAGTGCTCCACAGGGGATGAGGGGCACTGAAGCTTTCTTT. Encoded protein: CSAPQGMRGTEAFF.

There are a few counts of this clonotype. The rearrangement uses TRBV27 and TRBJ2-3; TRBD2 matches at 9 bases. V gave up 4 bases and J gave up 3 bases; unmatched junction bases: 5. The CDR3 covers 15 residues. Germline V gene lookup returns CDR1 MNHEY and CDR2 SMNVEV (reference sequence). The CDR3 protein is CASSSYAGGTDTQYF. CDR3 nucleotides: TGTGCCAGCAGTTCCTATGCGGGGGGGACAGATACGCAGTATTTT.

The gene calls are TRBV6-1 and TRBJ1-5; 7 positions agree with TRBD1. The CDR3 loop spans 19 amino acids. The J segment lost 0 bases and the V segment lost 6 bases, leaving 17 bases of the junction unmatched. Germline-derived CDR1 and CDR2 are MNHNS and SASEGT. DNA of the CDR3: TGTGCCAGCAGACCCTATAAGGGACAGACCCAAGATAGCAATCAGCCCCAGCATTTT. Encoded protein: CASRPYKGQTQDSNQPQHF.

The CDR3 DNA sequence: TGTGCCAGCAGCGAGGCGAAGGGGGGAAACACAGATACGCAGTATTTT. Its protein product is CASSEAKGGNTDTQYF. The V and J genes are TRBV25-1 and TRBJ2-3; tentatively, D is TRBD1 or TRBD2 (6 bases each). From germline, CDR1 is MGHDK and CDR2 SYGVNS. The CDR3 loop spans 16 amino acids. Trimming removed 6 bases from V and 2 bases from J, with 18 bases in between.

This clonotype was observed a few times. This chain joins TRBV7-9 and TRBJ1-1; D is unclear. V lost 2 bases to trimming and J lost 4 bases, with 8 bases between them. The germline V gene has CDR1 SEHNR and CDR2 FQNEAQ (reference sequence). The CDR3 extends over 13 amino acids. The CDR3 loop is CASSLSDLTEAFF. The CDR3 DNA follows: TGTGCCAGCAGCTTATCCGACCTCACTGAAGCTTTCTTT.

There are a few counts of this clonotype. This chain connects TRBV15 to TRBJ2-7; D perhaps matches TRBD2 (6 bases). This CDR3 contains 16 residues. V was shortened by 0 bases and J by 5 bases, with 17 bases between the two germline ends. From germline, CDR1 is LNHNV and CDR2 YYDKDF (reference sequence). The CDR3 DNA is TGTGCCACCAGCAGAGAGCGGGACGGTGGCCTGCACGAGCAGTACTTC. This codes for CATSRERDGGLHEQYF.

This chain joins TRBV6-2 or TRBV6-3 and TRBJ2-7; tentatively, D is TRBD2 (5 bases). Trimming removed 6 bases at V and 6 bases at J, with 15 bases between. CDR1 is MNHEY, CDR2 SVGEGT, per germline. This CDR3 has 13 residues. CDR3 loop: CASRSSGVGEQYF. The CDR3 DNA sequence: TGTGCCAGCAGGTCGTCCGGGGTAGGCGAGCAGTACTTC.

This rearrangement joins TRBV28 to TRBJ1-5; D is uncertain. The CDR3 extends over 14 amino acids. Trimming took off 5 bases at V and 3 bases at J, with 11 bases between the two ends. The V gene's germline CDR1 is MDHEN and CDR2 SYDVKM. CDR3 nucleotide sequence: TGTGCCAGCAGTAGAACAGTCTACAATCAGCCCCAGCATTTT. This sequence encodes CASSRTVYNQPQHF.

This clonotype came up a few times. CDR3 loop: CASSPSGQGAAEAFF. CDR3 bases: TGTGCCAGCAGCCCCTCCGGACAGGGGGCGGCTGAAGCTTTCTTT. The rearrangement uses TRBV28 and TRBJ1-1; 11 bases are a match to TRBD1. The CDR3 is 15 amino acids. V dropped 6 bases and J dropped 6; count of bases not matched to a gene: 9. CDR1 is MDHEN and CDR2 is SYDVKM in the germline V gene.

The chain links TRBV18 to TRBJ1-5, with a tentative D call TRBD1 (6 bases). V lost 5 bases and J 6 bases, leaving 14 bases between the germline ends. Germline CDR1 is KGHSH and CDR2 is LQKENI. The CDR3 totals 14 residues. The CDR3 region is CASSEQGGGQPQHF. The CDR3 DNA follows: TGTGCCAGCTCAGAACAGGGCGGGGGTCAGCCCCAGCATTTT.

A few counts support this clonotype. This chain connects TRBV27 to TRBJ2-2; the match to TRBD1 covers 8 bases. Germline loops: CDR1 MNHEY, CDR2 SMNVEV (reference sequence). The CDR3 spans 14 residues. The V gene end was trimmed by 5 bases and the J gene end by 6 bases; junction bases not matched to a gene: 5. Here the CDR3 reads CASSHRGVSGELFF. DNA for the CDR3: TGTGCCAGCAGTCACAGGGGGGTATCCGGGGAGCTGTTTTTT.

DNA of the CDR3: TGTGCCAGCAGCAGGGTCTACACAGATACGCAGTATTTT. This gives the protein CASSRVYTDTQYF. The genes are TRBV12-3 or TRBV12-4 and TRBJ2-3; TRBD1 might be the D (5 bases). Trimming stripped 6 bases from V and 2 bases from J, with 9 bases between. This CDR3 is built from 13 residues.

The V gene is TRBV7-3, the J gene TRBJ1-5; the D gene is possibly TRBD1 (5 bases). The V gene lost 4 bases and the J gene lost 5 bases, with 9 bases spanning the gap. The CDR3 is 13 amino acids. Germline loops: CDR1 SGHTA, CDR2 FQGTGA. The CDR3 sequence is CASSWDRYQPQHF. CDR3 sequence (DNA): TGTGCCAGCAGCTGGGACCGGTATCAGCCCCAGCATTTT.

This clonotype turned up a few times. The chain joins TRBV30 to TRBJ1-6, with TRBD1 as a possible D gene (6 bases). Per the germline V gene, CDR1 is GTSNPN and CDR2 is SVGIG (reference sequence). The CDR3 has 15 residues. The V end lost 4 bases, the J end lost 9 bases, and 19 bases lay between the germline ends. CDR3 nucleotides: TGTGCCTGGATCCGGGACATTGGCACAAGTTCACCCCTCCACTTT. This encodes CAWIRDIGTSSPLHF.

The CDR3 region has the DNA TGTGCCAGCAGTGGGGGACAGGGGTCCTACGAGCAGTACTTC. As protein: CASSGGQGSYEQYF. This chain joins TRBV12-3 or TRBV12-4 and TRBJ2-7; 10 bases match TRBD1. This CDR3 is built from 14 residues. V was clipped by 5 bases and J by 1 base; unmatched bases: 2.

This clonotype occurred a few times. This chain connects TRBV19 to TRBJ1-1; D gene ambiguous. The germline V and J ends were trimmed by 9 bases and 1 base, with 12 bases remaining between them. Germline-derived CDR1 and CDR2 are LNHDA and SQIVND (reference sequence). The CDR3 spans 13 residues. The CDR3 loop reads CASIRTENTEAFF. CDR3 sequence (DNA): TGTGCCAGCATAAGGACGGAGAACACTGAAGCTTTCTTT.